Listed below are T cell receptor beta chains from one sample, sequenced in a study of Graves' ophthalmopathy and Graves' hyperthyroidism. TCRdb fed the multiplex PCR reads into MiXCR, producing one record per CDR3 protein. The table includes over a million distinct CDR3 sequences, roughly two fifths detected once. Sequences were obtained from peripheral blood or thyroid tissue (not recorded which). The source of these receptors is an adult man with Graves' hyperthyroidism. The CDR3 runs from the conserved cysteine through the conserved F or W. A D gene is named only where the DNA matches it firmly. The size of a clone is reported for some rows only, either as once, few or many, or as a class for expanded clones.

>TRBJ1-5|many|TRBV20-1|NA|16
CSAKSLVQVGNQPQHF
TGCAGTGCTAAATCTCTTGTTCAGGTGGGCAATCAGCCCCAGCATTTT
>TRBJ2-2|once|TRBV24-1|NA|16
CATSDPRAGEAGELFF
TGTGCCACCAGTGATCCCAGGGCTGGGGAGGCCGGGGAGCTGTTTTTT
>TRBJ2-7|many|TRBV29-1|NA|13
CSVKEDSSYEQYF
TGCAGCGTTAAAGAAGACAGTTCCTACGAGCAGTACTTC
>TRBJ2-5|NA|TRBV7-2|NA|17
CASSLVVGSGAVQTQYF
TGTGCCAGCAGCTTAGTGGTCGGCTCAGGGGCGGTGCAGACCCAGTACTTC
>TRBJ1-1|many|TRBV19|TRBD1|11
CASNRQGEAFF
TGTGCCAGTAATCGACAGGGTGAAGCTTTCTTT
>TRBJ2-7|few|TRBV19|TRBD2|15
CASSMSTGGPGEQYF
TGTGCCAGTAGTATGTCGACGGGAGGGCCGGGTGAGCAGTACTTC
>TRBJ1-5|many|TRBV7-9|NA|14
CASSQNMGNQPQHF
TGTGCCAGCAGTCAAAATATGGGCAATCAGCCCCAGCATTTT
>TRBJ1-1|many|TRBV11-2|NA|14
CASSSPKGRGGAFF
TGTGCCAGCAGCTCCCCAAAGGGGCGAGGAGGGGCTTTCTTT
>TRBJ2-5|many|TRBV15|NA|16
CATSRDLGGLQETQYF
TGTGCCACCAGCAGAGATTTGGGGGGTCTCCAAGAGACCCAGTACTTC
>TRBJ1-4|NA|TRBV14|NA|16
CASSQRDAGANEKLFF
TGTGCCAGCAGCCAACGCGATGCGGGAGCTAATGAAAAACTGTTTTTT
>TRBJ1-5|once|TRBV9|NA|17
CASSLLPTDHSNQPQHF
TGTGCCAGCAGTTTATTGCCGACAGACCATAGCAATCAGCCCCAGCATTTT
>TRBJ1-1|many|TRBV5-1|NA|14
CASSWDLRNTEAFF
TGCGCCAGCAGCTGGGACCTAAGGAACACTGAAGCTTTCTTT
>TRBJ1-2|few|TRBV7-8|NA|14
CASSPLGGTYGYTF
TGTGCCAGCAGCCCCCTGGGGGGGACCTATGGCTACACCTTC
>TRBJ2-1|once|TRBV7-8|NA|13
CTSSPARSDEQFF
TGTACCAGCAGCCCAGCCCGTAGCGATGAGCAGTTCTTC
>TRBJ2-5|many|TRBV15|NA|14
CATSRDNSGETQYF
TGTGCCACCAGCAGAGATAACAGTGGAGAGACCCAGTACTTC
>TRBJ1-5|many|TRBV2|NA|13
CASRGDSNQPQHF
TGTGCCAGCCGGGGGGATAGCAATCAGCCCCAGCATTTT
>TRBJ2-5|NA|TRBV20-1|TRBD2|14
CSASGIADQETQYF
TGCAGTGCCAGCGGGATAGCGGATCAAGAGACCCAGTACTTC
>TRBJ2-7|NA|TRBV20-1|TRBD2|15
CSARAPGGPAYEQYF
TGCAGTGCTAGAGCTCCGGGAGGCCCAGCCTACGAGCAGTACTTC
>TRBJ1-2|NA|TRBV5-1|TRBD1|19
CASSSIAGEGAAITYGYTF
TGCGCCAGCAGCTCAATTGCCGGGGAGGGGGCGGCAATAACCTATGGCTACACCTTC
>TRBJ2-7|many|TRBV2|NA|13
CASSGPRAYEQYF
TGTGCCAGCAGTGGGCCCCGGGCGTACGAGCAGTACTTC
>TRBJ2-7|NA|TRBV7-9|NA|13
CASSLVTVYEQYF
TGTGCCAGCAGCTTAGTGACAGTATACGAGCAGTACTTC
>TRBJ1-6|NA|TRBV7-4|NA|19
CASSLLSCGELRRNSPLHF
TGTGCCAGCAGCTTATTGTCGTGCGGGGAACTGCGGCGAAATTCACCCCTCCACTTT
>TRBJ2-7|many|TRBV20-1|NA|9
CSAPRIQYF
TGCAGTGCCCCCAGGATCCAGTACTTC
>TRBJ2-5|NA|TRBV15|NA|12
CATSRVRETQYF
TGTGCCACCAGCAGAGTGAGGGAGACCCAGTACTTC
>TRBJ1-6|NA|TRBV2|NA|16
CASSGRESSYNSPLHF
TGTGCCAGCAGTGGGAGAGAGAGCTCCTATAATTCACCCCTCCACTTT
>TRBJ2-7|NA|TRBV2|TRBD1|14
CASSLEQGAEEQYF
TGTGCCAGCAGCTTGGAACAGGGGGCGGAGGAGCAGTACTTC
>TRBJ1-1|few|TRBV30|NA|13
CAWRGRMNTEAFF
TGTGCCTGGAGGGGACGGATGAACACTGAAGCTTTCTTT
>TRBJ2-5|once|TRBV20-1|NA|12
CSAASGWETQYF
TGCAGTGCTGCGAGTGGCTGGGAGACCCAGTACTTC
>TRBJ1-2|many|TRBV7-6|TRBD1|15
CASSTHRTGGSGYTF
TGTGCCAGCAGCACACACCGGACAGGGGGCAGTGGCTACACCTTC
>TRBJ2-7|many|TRBV11-2|TRBD1|13
CASSLTQDRGQYF
TGTGCCAGCAGCTTGACTCAGGACAGGGGGCAGTACTTC
>TRBJ1-4|NA|TRBV7-2|NA|14
CASSLRAGSEKLFF
TGTGCCAGCAGCTTACGGGCAGGGAGTGAAAAACTGTTTTTT
>TRBJ2-7|NA|TRBV5-1|TRBD1|21
CASSLALISGTGLSHSYEQYF
TGCGCCAGCAGCTTGGCCCTTATATCCGGGACAGGGCTTTCTCACTCCTACGAGCAGTACTTC
>TRBJ2-7|NA|TRBV4-2|NA|16
CASSRDRGALSYEQYF
TGTGCCAGCAGCCGAGATCGCGGGGCCCTTTCCTACGAGCAGTACTTC
>TRBJ2-7|NA|TRBV20-1|TRBD2|15
CSARLRGGRGYEQYF
TGCAGTGCTAGGCTACGGGGGGGCAGGGGTTACGAGCAGTACTTC
>TRBJ1-6|NA|TRBV6-5|NA|13
CASSSPDRSPLHF
TGTGCCAGCAGTTCTCCGGATCGGTCACCCCTCCACTTT
>TRBJ1-1|once|TRBV5-5|TRBD1|14
CASSFSGGKTEAFF
TGTGCCAGCAGCTTCTCAGGGGGGAAAACTGAAGCTTTCTTT
>TRBJ2-5|NA|TRBV7-8|NA|14
CASSSHDREGAQYF
TGTGCCAGCAGCTCTCATGACAGGGAGGGGGCCCAGTACTTC
>TRBJ1-5|NA|TRBV20-1|NA|13
CSASRRVFSPQHF
TGCAGTGCTTCCCGGCGCGTCTTTTCGCCCCAGCATTTT
>TRBJ1-2|NA|TRBV25-1|NA|15
CASSEYPRISNGYTF
TGTGCCAGCAGTGAATACCCCAGGATCTCGAATGGCTACACCTTC
>TRBJ2-7|NA|TRBV15|NA|15
CATGRFESGAYEQYF
TGTGCCACCGGAAGGTTCGAATCTGGGGCCTACGAGCAGTACTTC
>TRBJ2-3|NA|TRBV7-9|NA|14
CASSLFPISDTQCF
TGTGCCAGCAGCTTATTCCCGATCTCAGATACGCAGTGTTTT
>TRBJ2-3|few|TRBV15|TRBD2|21
CATSRRSFRGGLEGLTDTQYF
TGTGCCACCAGCAGACGTTCCTTCCGGGGGGGCCTAGAGGGCCTCACAGATACGCAGTATTTT
>TRBJ1-5|NA|TRBV7-2|TRBD1|16
CASSSRGTGSNQPQHF
TGTGCCAGCAGCTCAAGAGGGACAGGTAGCAATCAGCCCCAGCATTTT
>TRBJ2-7|NA|TRBV20-1|TRBD1|14
CSARGTANSGEQYF
TGCAGTGCCAGGGGGACCGCAAACTCCGGGGAGCAGTACTTC
>TRBJ1-4|NA|TRBV25-1|TRBD1|13
CASVVTGSEKLFF
TGTGCCAGCGTGGTGACAGGGTCTGAAAAACTGTTTTTT
>TRBJ1-5|NA|TRBV20-1|NA|14
CSARPRGVNQPQHF
TGCAGTGCTAGACCCCGGGGGGTAAATCAGCCCCAGCATTTT
>TRBJ2-5|many|TRBV11-3|TRBD1|12
CASSGPGGTQYF
TGTGCCAGCAGCGGACCAGGGGGGACCCAGTACTTC
>TRBJ2-2|NA|TRBV5-6|TRBD1|14
CASSGRQGNGELFF
TGTGCCAGCAGCGGACGACAGGGGAACGGGGAGCTGTTTTTT
>TRBJ1-5|NA|TRBV20-1|NA|12
CSARFGAETQHF
TGCAGTGCTAGATTCGGGGCAGAGACCCAGCATTTT
>TRBJ1-5|NA|TRBV10-2|NA|12
CASSGAHQPQHF
TGCGCCAGCAGTGGGGCGCATCAGCCCCAGCATTTT
>TRBJ1-6|NA|TRBV20-1|NA|14
CSARADMSNSPLHF
TGCAGTGCTAGAGCAGACATGAGCAATTCACCCCTCCACTTT
>TRBJ1-3|many|TRBV29-1|NA|12
CNAVGLGNTIYF
TGCAACGCCGTAGGGCTCGGAAACACCATATATTTT
>TRBJ1-2|NA|TRBV7-9|TRBD1|14
CASSFPGTGFGYTF
TGTGCCAGCAGCTTTCCCGGGACAGGGTTTGGCTACACCTTC
>TRBJ1-2|few|TRBV5-1|NA|16
CASSPQDSRTIDGYTF
TGCGCCAGCAGCCCACAGGACAGTCGAACTATTGATGGCTACACCTTC
>TRBJ1-6|NA|TRBV15|NA|13
CATQGLGNSPLHF
TGTGCCACTCAGGGGCTCGGAAATTCACCCCTCCACTTT
>TRBJ2-1|NA|TRBV5-1|TRBD2|15
CASSLSLAGGHEQFF
TGCGCCAGCAGCTTGTCGCTAGCGGGGGGACATGAGCAGTTCTTC
>TRBJ2-7|many|TRBV25-1|TRBD2|17
CANSAGLGVGASYEQYF
TGTGCCAACAGTGCCGGACTAGGGGTAGGCGCCTCCTACGAGCAGTACTTC